This T cell receptor (beta chain) was documented in a study of T cell responses to AZD1222 COVID-19 vaccine. The assay was immunoSEQ multiplex PCR, and TCRdb's table has in-frame clones only and misses some. The sample contains tens of thousands of clones, around 78% of which appear only once. CDR3 length: 16 amino acids. V lost 5 bases, J lost 7 bases, and 20 bases lay in between. From germline, CDR1 is SGHVS and CDR2 FQNEAQ. The sequence came from an adult who received the AZD1222 COVID-19 vaccine. Sequences were derived from peripheral blood, sampled 28 days after the second AZD1222 dose. This rearrangement joins TRBV7-8 to TRBJ1-4; maybe TRBD1 (5 bases). The chain's CDR3 is CASSATSRDGGEKLFF. CDR3 sequence (DNA): TGTGCCAGCAGCGCCACCTCCCGGGACGGAGGTGAAAAACTGTTTTTT.